Listed below are T cell receptor beta chains from one sample, sequenced in a study of human T cells and chemical hapten exposure. TCRdb recomputed calls from the RACE reads with MiXCR, one row per CDR3 protein. Here the sample spans around 130,000 distinct CDR3 sequences, approximately 11% being singletons. The sample in question was whole blood, obtained in connection with sensitization to the hapten diphenylcyclopropenone (DPC). These receptors came from a woman aged 45 to 65 with alopecia areata. Some clones in this sample may be carry-over from other donors' samples. Both conserved end residues are part of each CDR3. D genes are given only for firm matches. A row's size may be missing; if present it is once, few, many or a size class.

d_gene	v_gene	abundance	j_gene	CDR3nt	CDR3aa
NA	TRBV29-1	many	TRBJ2-1	TGCAGCGTTGAAATCGAGACTAGGCATCGGGTAGAGCAGTTCTTC	CSVEIETRHRVEQFF
NA	TRBV6-1	NA	TRBJ2-7	TGTGCCAGCAGTGAAGCTGGGGGGACCGGTGAAGAGCAGTACTTC	CASSEAGGTGEEQYF
NA	TRBV3-1	NA	TRBJ2-3	TGTGCCAGCAGCCAAAGAAGCGCCAGCACAGATACGCAGTATTTT	CASSQRSASTDTQYF
NA	TRBV11-2	NA	TRBJ2-7	TGTGCCAGTTCGGGGGACGGGCGGAGGCAGTACTTC	CASSGDGRRQYF
NA	TRBV9	few	TRBJ1-2	TGTGCCAGCGGAGGGGACTATGGCTACACCTTC	CASGGDYGYTF
TRBD2	TRBV5-4	few	TRBJ2-7	TGTGCCAGCAGCTTAGGCGGGACTAGCTTCTACGAGCAGTACTTC	CASSLGGTSFYEQYF
TRBD2	TRBV27	NA	TRBJ2-5	TGTGCCAGCAGTTTTCTCACTAGCGGGAGGGCCAAGACCCAGTACTTC	CASSFLTSGRAKTQYF
NA	TRBV7-2	many	TRBJ2-3	TGTGCCAGCAGCACCACAGATACGCAGTATTTT	CASSTTDTQYF
NA	TRBV4-2	few	TRBJ2-7	TGTGCCAGCAGCCAAGACGGGCGAGGCAACGAGCAGTACTTC	CASSQDGRGNEQYF
NA	TRBV20-1	NA	TRBJ2-5	TGCAGTGCTAGAGCCCCAGCGGCACAAGAGACCCAGTACTTC	CSARAPAAQETQYF
TRBD1	TRBV6-5	NA	TRBJ1-2	TGTGCCAGCAGTTACTCACGACAGGGGGCAGGTGGCTACACCTTC	CASSYSRQGAGGYTF
NA	TRBV5-4	many	TRBJ2-1	TGTGCCAGCAGCCCCCCAAGGCCCCAGGACAATGAGCAGTTCTTC	CASSPPRPQDNEQFF
TRBD2	TRBV5-1	once	TRBJ2-7	TGCGCCAGCAGCTCAGGACTAGCGGGCCCGAGCAGCCACGAGCAGTACTTC	CASSSGLAGPSSHEQYF
NA	TRBV5-1	few	TRBJ1-1	TGCGCCAGCAGTACAACAGGGTCTTACACTGAAGCTTTCTTT	CASSTTGSYTEAFF
NA	TRBV7-2	NA	TRBJ1-4	TGTGCCAGCAGCTCCTACAGCGAAAAACTGTTTTTT	CASSSYSEKLFF
NA	TRBV28	NA	TRBJ1-5	TGTGCCAGCAGCTGGAGGGGTGCCAATCAGCCCCAGCATTTT	CASSWRGANQPQHF
TRBD1	TRBV5-1	few	TRBJ1-1	TGCGCCAGCAGCCAACTGACAGGGATCGACACTGAAGCTTTCTTT	CASSQLTGIDTEAFF
NA	TRBV2	NA	TRBJ1-3	TGTGCCGGCTCCCTTCGGGGGGATTCTGGAAACACCATATATTTT	CAGSLRGDSGNTIYF
NA	TRBV7-3	many	TRBJ2-1	TGTGCCAGCAGCTTAACAGCCCGGAGGGGGCCCCACAATGAGCAGTTCTTC	CASSLTARRGPHNEQFF
NA	TRBV7-8	few	TRBJ2-3	TGTGCCAGCAGCTTAGAACGAGATACGCAGTATTTT	CASSLERDTQYF
TRBD2	TRBV29-1	many	TRBJ2-4	TGCAGCTTTGGGGGGGACAAAAACATTCAGTACTTC	CSFGGDKNIQYF
NA	TRBV3-1	NA	TRBJ1-1	TGTGCCAGCAGCCAAGCCTGGAACACTGAAGCTTTCTTT	CASSQAWNTEAFF
NA	TRBV25-1	many	TRBJ2-1	TGTGCCAGCAGCACCTCTGAGCAGTTCTTC	CASSTSEQFF
NA	TRBV11-1	NA	TRBJ2-3	TGTGCCAGCAGCCCTATAGGCGGCGGGGACAACACAGATACGCAGTATTTT	CASSPIGGGDNTDTQYF
TRBD1	TRBV12-3/TRBV12-4	few	TRBJ1-4	TGTGCCAGCAGTTTGACAGGGGTAGAGGAAAAACTGTTTTTT	CASSLTGVEEKLFF
TRBD1	TRBV6-2/TRBV6-3	few	TRBJ1-1	TGTGCCAGCACAGGGGGTCTTGGAGCTTTCTTT	CASTGGLGAFF
NA	TRBV5-6	few	TRBJ2-2	TGTGCCAGCAGCTTGGGAGGGACGAACACCGGGGAGCTGTTTTTT	CASSLGGTNTGELFF
TRBD2	TRBV28	NA	TRBJ2-1	TGTGCCAGCAGTTTATGGAGAGGACTAGCATGTGCCAATGAGCAGTTCTTC	CASSLWRGLACANEQFF
TRBD1	TRBV18	many	TRBJ2-5	TGTGCCAGCTCACCACCAAGGCGAAGAGACAGGGGACTCCAAGAGACCCAGTACTTC	CASSPPRRRDRGLQETQYF
NA	TRBV2	few	TRBJ1-4	TGTGCCAGCTCCGGGACTCCGGTCGGTGAAAAACTGTTTTTT	CASSGTPVGEKLFF
NA	TRBV29-1	NA	TRBJ2-1	TGCAGCGTTGGGGGTCTAGCAACCTACAATGAGCAGTTCTTC	CSVGGLATYNEQFF
NA	TRBV12-3/TRBV12-4	NA	TRBJ1-1	TGTGCCAGCAGTTTAACCAGGGTAGCTGAAGCTTTCTTT	CASSLTRVAEAFF
NA	TRBV2	NA	TRBJ1-3	TGTGCCAGCAGCGGAGGCGGGACGGTAGGAAACACCATATATTTT	CASSGGGTVGNTIYF
TRBD2	TRBV29-1	few	TRBJ2-2	TGCAGCGTTATCCCCTCTAGCGGCCTCCGAGGGGTCGGGGAGCTGTTTTTT	CSVIPSSGLRGVGELFF
NA	TRBV27	NA	TRBJ1-2	TGTGCCAGCAGTCCCAGGACAGAAAACTATGGCTACACCTTC	CASSPRTENYGYTF
NA	TRBV12-3/TRBV12-4	many	TRBJ1-2	TGTGCCGGCCGTGGCTCGGATGGCTACACCTTC	CAGRGSDGYTF
NA	TRBV27	few	TRBJ1-4	TGTGCCAGCAGTCCGATCGACAGAACAACTAATGAAAAACTGTTTTTT	CASSPIDRTTNEKLFF
NA	TRBV2	NA	TRBJ1-2	TGTGCCAGCAGAGGGGTCAGCCTCTATGGCTACACCTTC	CASRGVSLYGYTF
TRBD1	TRBV28	NA	TRBJ2-1	TGTGCCAGCAGTATACTGTCGGGACAGATGATTTGGGAGCAGTTCTTC	CASSILSGQMIWEQFF
NA	TRBV18	many	TRBJ1-2	TGTGCCAGCTCACCAGAAGCTCTGGCACCTGGCTACACCTTC	CASSPEALAPGYTF
TRBD1	TRBV12-3/TRBV12-4	many	TRBJ2-5	TGTGCCAGCAGTTCGGGACAGGAACAAGAGACCCAGTACTTC	CASSSGQEQETQYF
NA	TRBV11-2	few	TRBJ2-1	TGTGCCAGCAGCTCTGACGCGACGGAGGCCTCCTACAATGAGCAGTTCTTC	CASSSDATEASYNEQFF
NA	TRBV13	few	TRBJ1-6	TGTGCCAGCAGCCCATGGGGGGCGGCGGAGTATTCACCCCTCCACTTT	CASSPWGAAEYSPLHF
NA	TRBV5-6	few	TRBJ2-3	TGTGCCAGCAGCGCATGGACAGATACGCAGTATTTT	CASSAWTDTQYF
NA	TRBV28	few	TRBJ1-6	TGTGCCAGCAGTTCCGTGGGAGGGTTGAATTCACCCCTCCACTTT	CASSSVGGLNSPLHF
NA	TRBV4-2	many	TRBJ2-3	TGTGCCAGCAGCCAAGTTGAACGCAGCACAGATACGCAGTATTTT	CASSQVERSTDTQYF
NA	TRBV20-1	many	TRBJ2-1	TGCAGTGCTAGAGATGGAGCTAGCGTCAACAGGGAGCAGTTCTTC	CSARDGASVNREQFF
NA	TRBV12-3/TRBV12-4	NA	TRBJ1-4	TGTGCCAGCAGTTTAGCGGGAGGCGAAAAACTGTTTTTT	CASSLAGGEKLFF
NA	TRBV12-3/TRBV12-4	few	TRBJ1-1	TGTGCCAGCAGTCTCAGGACAGTGAACACTGAAGCTTTCTTT	CASSLRTVNTEAFF
TRBD1	TRBV4-3	many	TRBJ1-6	TGCGCCAGCAGCCTGACAGGGTCCGATGCACCCCTCCACTTT	CASSLTGSDAPLHF
TRBD1	TRBV14	NA	TRBJ1-2	TGTGCCAGCAGCCAAGTCCGGACAGGGGGCCTTCACAAATATGGCTACACCTTC	CASSQVRTGGLHKYGYTF
TRBD2	TRBV24-1	NA	TRBJ2-5	TGTGCCACCAGTGATATTCCACTAGCGGGAGGGTTCCAAGAGACCCAGTACTTC	CATSDIPLAGGFQETQYF
TRBD2	TRBV20-1	NA	TRBJ2-1	TGCATTACTAGCGGGAGTAGCTACAATGAGCAGTTCTTC	CITSGSSYNEQFF
TRBD2	TRBV7-2	many	TRBJ2-3	TGTGCCAGCAGCTATTGGACTAGCGGGAGGGGGGATACGCAGTATTTT	CASSYWTSGRGDTQYF
NA	TRBV10-3	NA	TRBJ2-5	TGTGCCAGTTCTGACCGGGACCTTTTCTTTGGGGAGACCCAGTACTTC	CASSDRDLFFGETQYF
TRBD2	TRBV27	NA	TRBJ2-2	TGTGCCAGCAGTTTAGGGCTAGCGGGGTTGGTCACCGGGGAGCTGTTTTTT	CASSLGLAGLVTGELFF